The 2 T cell receptor beta chains presented below share a single source sample, sequenced in a study of radiation and T cells in renal cell carcinoma. TCRdb's table, derived via immunoSEQ multiplex PCR, lists solely in-frame clones and lacks some. This sample has about 170,000 clones; 88% occur once, and the top ten carry approximately 10%. This sample's time point: blood 4 weeks post-SBRT, at nephrectomy. The treatment: 15 Gy SBRT to primary tumor, nephrectomy 4 weeks later. This material consisted of blood, taken from a patient whose treatment included radiotherapy and nephrectomy. The receptors were gathered from a woman aged 45-65 years with renal cell carcinoma.

This clone was observed a few times. The chain uses TRBV2 and TRBJ1-1; 9 nucleotides align to TRBD1. Germline CDR1 and CDR2: SNHLY and FYNNEI. Unmatched junction bases numbered 9, after V lost 6 bases and J lost 4 bases. The CDR3 contains 15 residues. The CDR3 region has the DNA TGTGCCAGCAGGAAAAGACAGGGGGAAGGCACTGAAGCTTTCTTT. It specifies CASRKRQGEGTEAFF.

The chain employs TRBV9 and TRBJ1-2; unclear D gene. Germline CDR1 SGDLS, CDR2 YYNGEE. The V gene lost 3 bases and the J gene lost 3 bases, with 15 bases spanning the gap. This CDR3 is built from 15 residues. CDR3 protein: CASSGQRASHYGYTF. DNA for the CDR3: TGTGCCAGCAGCGGTCAGCGGGCGTCACACTATGGCTACACCTTC.